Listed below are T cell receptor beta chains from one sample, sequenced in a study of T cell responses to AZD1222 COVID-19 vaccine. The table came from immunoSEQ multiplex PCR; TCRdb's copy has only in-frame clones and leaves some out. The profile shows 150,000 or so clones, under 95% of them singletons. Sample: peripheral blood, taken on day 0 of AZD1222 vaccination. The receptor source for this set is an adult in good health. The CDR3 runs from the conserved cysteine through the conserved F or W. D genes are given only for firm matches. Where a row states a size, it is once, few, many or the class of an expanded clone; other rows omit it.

DNA: TGCAGCGTCCATCTATGGGAGGGGGCGACTGAAGCTTTCTTT
CDR3: CSVHLWEGATEAFF
size: .
J: TRBJ1-1
V: TRBV29-1
D: TRBD1

DNA: TGTGCCAGCAGCTTTCCCGGAGACAATGAGCAGTTCTTC
CDR3: CASSFPGDNEQFF
size: .
J: TRBJ2-1
V: TRBV11-3
D: .

DNA: TGTGCCAGCAGCCCAGATGGGCTATTCAATGAGCAGTTCTTC
CDR3: CASSPDGLFNEQFF
size: .
J: TRBJ2-1
V: TRBV7-3
D: .

DNA: TGCAGCGTTTACGAGGCGGGTCCCAATCAGCCCCAGCATTTT
CDR3: CSVYEAGPNQPQHF
size: .
J: TRBJ1-5
V: TRBV29-1
D: .

DNA: TGTGCCAGCAGCCCGGGCGTGGTGGTCTCTGGAAACACCATATATTTT
CDR3: CASSPGVVVSGNTIYF
size: .
J: TRBJ1-3
V: TRBV7-8
D: .

DNA: TGTGCCAGCAAAGGGGCCTCCTACAATGAGCAGTTCTTC
CDR3: CASKGASYNEQFF
size: .
J: TRBJ2-1
V: TRBV2
D: .

DNA: TGTGCCAGTAGTATAGGCACCGGGGCCCTCCACTTT
CDR3: CASSIGTGALHF
size: few
J: TRBJ1-6
V: TRBV19
D: .

DNA: TGCGCCAGCAGCTTGGAGCGGACTAGAGGGTACACTGAAGCTTTCTTT
CDR3: CASSLERTRGYTEAFF
size: .
J: TRBJ1-1
V: TRBV5-1
D: .

DNA: TGTGCCAGCAGCTTGGCCGCGGGGATCACTGAAGCTTTCTTT
CDR3: CASSLAAGITEAFF
size: once
J: TRBJ1-1
V: TRBV7-2
D: .

DNA: TGTGCCAGTAGGATTACGCAGGGGGCTGGTGGCTACACCTTC
CDR3: CASRITQGAGGYTF
size: .
J: TRBJ1-2
V: TRBV19
D: TRBD1

DNA: TGTGCCAGCAGTGAATCTCCCGGGGGAGGATATGGCTACACCTTC
CDR3: CASSESPGGGYGYTF
size: .
J: TRBJ1-2
V: TRBV25-1
D: .

DNA: TGTGCCAGCAGTTACGGGCCGACAGGGAACTACGAGCAGTACTTC
CDR3: CASSYGPTGNYEQYF
size: .
J: TRBJ2-7
V: TRBV6-5
D: TRBD1

DNA: TGTGCCAGCAGCCGGAGGACAGAAGATTCACCCCTCCACTTT
CDR3: CASSRRTEDSPLHF
size: .
J: TRBJ1-6
V: TRBV3-1/TRBV3-2
D: .

DNA: TGTGCCAGCATGAGGCTGACTAATGAAAAACTGTTTTTT
CDR3: CASMRLTNEKLFF
size: .
J: TRBJ1-4
V: TRBV2
D: .

DNA: TGTGCCAGCAGCACAGGACAGGGTCTAGACACAGATACGCAGTATTTT
CDR3: CASSTGQGLDTDTQYF
size: once
J: TRBJ2-3
V: TRBV11-3
D: TRBD1

DNA: TGTGCCAGCAGTTTCGGCCTCGCGAATGAAGCTTTCTTT
CDR3: CASSFGLANEAFF
size: .
J: TRBJ1-1
V: TRBV12-3/TRBV12-4
D: .

DNA: TGTGCCAGCAGCCACGCGGGACTGGACACAAATGAGCAGTTCTTC
CDR3: CASSHAGLDTNEQFF
size: .
J: TRBJ2-1
V: TRBV3-1/TRBV3-2
D: .

DNA: TGTGCCAGCAGTCCCCGACAGGGCGCCGCTACTGAAGCTTTCTTT
CDR3: CASSPRQGAATEAFF
size: .
J: TRBJ1-1
V: TRBV28
D: TRBD1

DNA: TGTGCCAGCAGTGTGGGACAGGGCCTAGGTGAAGCTTTCTTT
CDR3: CASSVGQGLGEAFF
size: .
J: TRBJ1-1
V: TRBV2
D: TRBD1

DNA: TGTGCCAGCACCAGGGGACTCACTGAAGCTTTCTTT
CDR3: CASTRGLTEAFF
size: few
J: TRBJ1-1
V: TRBV7-9
D: .

DNA: TGTGCCAGCAGCGCATCAGGGGCCCAGGGCTATGGCTACACCTTC
CDR3: CASSASGAQGYGYTF
size: once
J: TRBJ1-2
V: TRBV9
D: .

DNA: TGTGCCAGCAGCTTGTCGAAGCAGGGGGGTGAAAAACTGTTTTTT
CDR3: CASSLSKQGGEKLFF
size: .
J: TRBJ1-4
V: TRBV7-2
D: TRBD1

DNA: TGTGCCAGCAGCTTTCAACGGGGGGGCCGTGAGACCCAGTACTTC
CDR3: CASSFQRGGRETQYF
size: once
J: TRBJ2-5
V: TRBV7-2
D: TRBD2

DNA: TGTGCCAGCAGAAGACAGACTGGACGGGATACGCAGTATTTT
CDR3: CASRRQTGRDTQYF
size: .
J: TRBJ2-3
V: TRBV6-5
D: .

DNA: TGTGCTAGCAGCCCCGGTGGGAGGGGCACTTTCTCTGGGGCCAACGTCCTGACTTTC
CDR3: CASSPGGRGTFSGANVLTF
size: .
J: TRBJ2-6
V: TRBV7-7
D: TRBD2

DNA: TGTGCCAGCAGTCGTGGGTCCACTAACTATGGCTACACCTTC
CDR3: CASSRGSTNYGYTF
size: few
J: TRBJ1-2
V: TRBV6-4
D: .

DNA: TGTGCCAGCAGTCTGATTAGCAATCAGCCCCAGCATTTT
CDR3: CASSLISNQPQHF
size: .
J: TRBJ1-5
V: TRBV27
D: .

DNA: TGTGCCAGCAGTTACTCTTCAGACAGGGGGTCTTGGGGCTACACCTTC
CDR3: CASSYSSDRGSWGYTF
size: .
J: TRBJ1-2
V: TRBV6-5
D: TRBD1

DNA: TGTGCCAGCAGTTACTCGTCAGGAGATATTTCACCCCTCCACTTT
CDR3: CASSYSSGDISPLHF
size: .
J: TRBJ1-6
V: TRBV6-5
D: .

DNA: TGTGCCAGTTTGATTGGGAGCGTAAAATACGCTAGCACAGATACGCAGTATTTT
CDR3: CASLIGSVKYASTDTQYF
size: .
J: TRBJ2-3
V: TRBV19
D: .

DNA: TGTGCCAGCAGTCTAGCGGGGGTGTCTTACGAGCAGTACTTC
CDR3: CASSLAGVSYEQYF
size: .
J: TRBJ2-7
V: TRBV27
D: TRBD2

DNA: TGTGCCAGCAGTTTACGGGGGGGCAATTACTATGAGCAGTTCTTC
CDR3: CASSLRGGNYYEQFF
size: .
J: TRBJ2-1
V: TRBV27
D: TRBD2

DNA: TGTGCCAGCAGGGTCCGAGGGGTCTCTCGGGTGAATTCACCCCTCCACTTT
CDR3: CASRVRGVSRVNSPLHF
size: .
J: TRBJ1-6
V: TRBV2
D: .

DNA: TGTGCCAGCAGCCGTACGGGGCTCTCCTACAATGAGCAGTTCTTC
CDR3: CASSRTGLSYNEQFF
size: once
J: TRBJ2-1
V: TRBV5-5
D: .

DNA: TGTGCCAGCTCACCACCACGCGGCCCAAACACCGGGGAGCTGTTTTTT
CDR3: CASSPPRGPNTGELFF
size: few
J: TRBJ2-2
V: TRBV18
D: .

DNA: TGTGCCAGCAGCTCTACTAAGCGGGGGGCAATCACAGATACGCAGTATTTT
CDR3: CASSSTKRGAITDTQYF
size: .
J: TRBJ2-3
V: TRBV11-2
D: TRBD2

DNA: TGTGCCAGCAGTTTGGGGAGCTCCTACAATGAGCAGTTCTTC
CDR3: CASSLGSSYNEQFF
size: .
J: TRBJ2-1
V: TRBV27
D: .

DNA: TGTGCCAGTAGTTCCTCCCCGACAGGGATTCGGACCGGGGAGCTGTTTTTT
CDR3: CASSSSPTGIRTGELFF
size: .
J: TRBJ2-2
V: TRBV19
D: TRBD1

DNA: TGTGCCAGCAGCAACAGGGATATTGAGCAGTTCTTC
CDR3: CASSNRDIEQFF
size: .
J: TRBJ2-1
V: TRBV7-9
D: .

DNA: TGCAGTGCTAGTAGGGGGCCGGGGGATCAGCCCCAGCATTTT
CDR3: CSASRGPGDQPQHF
size: .
J: TRBJ1-5
V: TRBV20-1
D: TRBD1

DNA: TGTGCCAGCAGTTACTCTTTTAGCACAGATACGCAGTATTTT
CDR3: CASSYSFSTDTQYF
size: .
J: TRBJ2-3
V: TRBV6-6
D: .

DNA: TGTGCCAGCAGTTTATACTTATATGGCTACACCTTC
CDR3: CASSLYLYGYTF
size: .
J: TRBJ1-2
V: TRBV28
D: .

DNA: TGTGCCAGCAGCCGAGGACCGGACTATTATGGCTACACCTTC
CDR3: CASSRGPDYYGYTF
size: .
J: TRBJ1-2
V: TRBV11-2
D: .

DNA: TGTGCCAGCAGCTTGGTTGGCCAGGGAATAGTAAATGAGCAGTTCTTC
CDR3: CASSLVGQGIVNEQFF
size: .
J: TRBJ2-1
V: TRBV5-6
D: .

DNA: TGTGCCAGCGGGGAGGGCCTGGGAGGTAACACTGAAGCTTTCTTT
CDR3: CASGEGLGGNTEAFF
size: .
J: TRBJ1-1
V: TRBV7-3
D: .

DNA: TGTGCCAGCAGTCCGGACATATATGGCTACACCTTC
CDR3: CASSPDIYGYTF
size: .
J: TRBJ1-2
V: TRBV28
D: .

DNA: TGTGCCAGCAGTTTCGGAGAGACCCAGTACTTC
CDR3: CASSFGETQYF
size: .
J: TRBJ2-5
V: TRBV6-2/TRBV6-3
D: .

DNA: TGTGCCAGCAGTAGCACAGATACGCAGTATTTT
CDR3: CASSSTDTQYF
size: .
J: TRBJ2-3
V: TRBV27
D: .

DNA: TGTGCCAGCAGTTCCGGTACGACACTTCATCAGCCCCAGCATTTT
CDR3: CASSSGTTLHQPQHF
size: .
J: TRBJ1-5
V: TRBV28
D: .